This TCR beta chain is drawn from a study of cytomegalovirus exposure and HLA in healthy donors. At collection, donors were nominally healthy, but unrecorded immune exposures were probable. The PCR used 60 Vbeta and 13 Jbeta primers. The protocol was immunoSEQ multiplex PCR, while the TCRdb copy is restricted to in-frame clones and leaves out a portion. The data show about 140,000 clones, more than 70% seen once. CDR3 length equals 14 residues. The germline CDR1 and CDR2 sequences are MNHEY and SVGAGI. V was cut by 7 bases and J by 7 bases, with 19 bases left in between. This receptor was taken from a woman aged 45-65 years in good health and CMV-seronegative. This chain uses TRBV6-5 with TRBJ1-2; the D is unclear. Sequenced: PBMCs. CDR3 region: CASNPSLQTGGYTF. DNA for the CDR3: TGTGCCAGCAACCCATCGCTCCAAACCGGTGGCTACACCTTC.